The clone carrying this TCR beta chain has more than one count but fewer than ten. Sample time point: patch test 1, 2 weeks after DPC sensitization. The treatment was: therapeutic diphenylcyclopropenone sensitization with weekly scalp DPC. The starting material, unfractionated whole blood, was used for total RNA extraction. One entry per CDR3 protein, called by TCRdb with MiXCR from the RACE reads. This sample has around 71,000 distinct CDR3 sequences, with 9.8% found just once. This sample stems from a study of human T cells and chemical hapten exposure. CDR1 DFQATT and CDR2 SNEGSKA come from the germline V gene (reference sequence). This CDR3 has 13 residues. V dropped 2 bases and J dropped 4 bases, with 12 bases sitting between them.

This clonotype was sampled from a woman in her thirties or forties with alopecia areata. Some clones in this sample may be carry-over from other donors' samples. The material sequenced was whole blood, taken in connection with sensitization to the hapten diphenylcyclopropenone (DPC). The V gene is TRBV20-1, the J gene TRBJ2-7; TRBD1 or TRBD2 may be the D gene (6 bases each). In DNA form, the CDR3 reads TGCAGTGCTAGAACTCTAGGGGGGTACGAGCAGTACTTC. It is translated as CSARTLGGYEQYF.